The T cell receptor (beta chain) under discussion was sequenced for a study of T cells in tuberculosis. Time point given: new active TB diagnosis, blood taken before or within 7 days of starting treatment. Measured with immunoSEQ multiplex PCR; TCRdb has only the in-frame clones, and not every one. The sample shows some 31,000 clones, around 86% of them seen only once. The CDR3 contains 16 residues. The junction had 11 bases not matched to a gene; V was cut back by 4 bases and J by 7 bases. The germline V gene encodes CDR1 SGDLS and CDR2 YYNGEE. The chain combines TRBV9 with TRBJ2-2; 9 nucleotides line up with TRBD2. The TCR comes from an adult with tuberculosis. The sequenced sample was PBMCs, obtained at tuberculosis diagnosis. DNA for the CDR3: TGTGCCAGCAGCTCCCTAGCGGGACTAAGACTCGGGGAGCTGTTTTTT. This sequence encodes CASSSLAGLRLGELFF.